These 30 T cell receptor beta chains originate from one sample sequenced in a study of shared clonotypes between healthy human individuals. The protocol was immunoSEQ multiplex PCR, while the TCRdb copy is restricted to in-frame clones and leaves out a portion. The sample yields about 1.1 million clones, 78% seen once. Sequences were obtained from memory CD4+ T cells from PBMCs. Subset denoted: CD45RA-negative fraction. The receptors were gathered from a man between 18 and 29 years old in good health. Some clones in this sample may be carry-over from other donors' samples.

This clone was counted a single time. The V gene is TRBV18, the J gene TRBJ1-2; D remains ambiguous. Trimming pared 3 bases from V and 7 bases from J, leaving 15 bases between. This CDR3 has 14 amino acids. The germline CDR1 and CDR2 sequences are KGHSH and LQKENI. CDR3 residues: CASSPPLLGFGYTF. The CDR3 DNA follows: TGTGCCAGCTCACCCCCACTGCTGGGCTTTGGCTACACCTTC.

The CDR3 region is CASSFQQTEQFF. In DNA form, the CDR3 reads TGTGCCAGCAGCTTCCAACAGACGGAGCAGTTCTTC. V usage is TRBV7-2 and J usage is TRBJ2-1, with D unclear. The germline CDR1 and CDR2 sequences are SGHTA and FQGNSA. The CDR3 runs 12 residues. Trimming stripped 3 bases from V and 10 bases from J, with 10 bases between. The complete variable domain, with remaining parts taken from reference TRBV7-2 and TRBJ2-1, reads GAGVSQSPSNKVTEKGKDVELRCDPISGHTALYWYRQSLGQGLEFLIYFQGNSAPDKSGLPSDRFSAERTGGSVSTLTIQRTQQEDSAVYLCASSFQQTEQFFGPGTRLTVL.

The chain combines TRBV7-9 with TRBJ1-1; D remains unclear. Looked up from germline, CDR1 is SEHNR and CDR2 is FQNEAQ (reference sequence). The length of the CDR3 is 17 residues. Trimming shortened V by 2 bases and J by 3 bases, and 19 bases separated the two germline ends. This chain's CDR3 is CASSLRRGALSDTEAFF. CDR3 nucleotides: TGTGCCAGCAGCTTACGGAGAGGCGCCCTCTCCGACACTGAAGCTTTCTTT.

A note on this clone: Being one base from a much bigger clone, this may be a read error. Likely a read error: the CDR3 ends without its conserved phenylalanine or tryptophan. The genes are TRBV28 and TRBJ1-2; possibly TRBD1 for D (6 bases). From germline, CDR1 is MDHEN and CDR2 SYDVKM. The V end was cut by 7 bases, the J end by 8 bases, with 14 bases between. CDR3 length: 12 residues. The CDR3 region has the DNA TGTGCCAGCAAAACTACAGGGAAAGGCTACACCCTC. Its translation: CASKTTGKGYTL.

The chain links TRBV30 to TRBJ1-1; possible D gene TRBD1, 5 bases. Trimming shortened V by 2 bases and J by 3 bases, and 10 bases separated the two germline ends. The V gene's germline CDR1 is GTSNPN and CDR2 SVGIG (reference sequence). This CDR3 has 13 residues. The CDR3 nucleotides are TGTGCCTGGAGTCCGGGACGGGACACTGAAGCTTTCTTT. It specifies CAWSPGRDTEAFF.

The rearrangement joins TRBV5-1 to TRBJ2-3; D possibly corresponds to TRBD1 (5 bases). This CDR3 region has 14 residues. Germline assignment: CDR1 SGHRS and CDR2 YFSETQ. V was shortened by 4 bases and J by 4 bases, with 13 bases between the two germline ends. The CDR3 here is CASSILGVADTQYF. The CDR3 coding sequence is TGCGCCAGCAGCATCCTAGGGGTGGCAGATACGCAGTATTTT.

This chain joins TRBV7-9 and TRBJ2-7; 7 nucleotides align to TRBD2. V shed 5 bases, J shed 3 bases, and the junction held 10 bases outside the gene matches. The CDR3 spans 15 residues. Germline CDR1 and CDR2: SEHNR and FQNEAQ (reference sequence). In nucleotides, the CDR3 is TGTGCCAGCAGCCCAATGGGGGACTACCTCTACGAGCAGTACTTC. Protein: CASSPMGDYLYEQYF.

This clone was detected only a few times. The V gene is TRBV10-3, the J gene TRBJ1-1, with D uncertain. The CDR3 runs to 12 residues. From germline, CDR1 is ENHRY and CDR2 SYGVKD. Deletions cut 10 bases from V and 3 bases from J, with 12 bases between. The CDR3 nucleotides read TGTGCCACCGCTGGCGAAGACACTGAAGCTTTCTTT. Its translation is CATAGEDTEAFF.

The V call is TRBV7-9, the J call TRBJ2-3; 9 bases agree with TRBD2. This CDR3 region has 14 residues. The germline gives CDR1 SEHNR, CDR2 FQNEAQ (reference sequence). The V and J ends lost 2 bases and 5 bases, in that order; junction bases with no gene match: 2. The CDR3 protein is CASSLSAGGDTQYF. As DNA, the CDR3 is TGTGCCAGCAGCTTATCAGCGGGAGGAGATACGCAGTATTTT. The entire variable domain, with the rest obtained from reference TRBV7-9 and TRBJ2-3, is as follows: DTGVSQNPRHKITKRGQNVTFRCDPISEHNRLYWYRQTLGQGPEFLTYFQNEAQLEKSRLLSDRFSAERPKGSFSTLEIQRTEQGDSAMYLCASSLSAGGDTQYFGPGTRLTVL.

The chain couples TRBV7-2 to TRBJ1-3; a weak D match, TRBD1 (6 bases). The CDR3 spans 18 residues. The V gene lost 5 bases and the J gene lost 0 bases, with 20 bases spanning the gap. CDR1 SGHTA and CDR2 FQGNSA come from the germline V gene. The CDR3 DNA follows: TGTGCCAGCAGCCTACAACCAGCAGGGGCAGGCTCTGGAAACACCATATATTTT. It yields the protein CASSLQPAGAGSGNTIYF.

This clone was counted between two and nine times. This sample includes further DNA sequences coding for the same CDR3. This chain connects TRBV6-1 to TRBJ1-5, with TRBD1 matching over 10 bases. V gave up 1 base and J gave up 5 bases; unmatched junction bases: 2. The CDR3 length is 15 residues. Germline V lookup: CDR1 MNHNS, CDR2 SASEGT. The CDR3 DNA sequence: TGTGCCAGCAGTGAAGGGGACAGGGGTGATCAGCCCCAGCATTTT. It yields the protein CASSEGDRGDQPQHF.

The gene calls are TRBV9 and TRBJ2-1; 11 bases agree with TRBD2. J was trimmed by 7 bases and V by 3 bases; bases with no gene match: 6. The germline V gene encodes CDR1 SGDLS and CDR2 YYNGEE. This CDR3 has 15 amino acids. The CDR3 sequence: CASSATSGSWNEQFF. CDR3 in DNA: TGTGCCAGCAGCGCCACTAGCGGGAGTTGGAATGAGCAGTTCTTC.

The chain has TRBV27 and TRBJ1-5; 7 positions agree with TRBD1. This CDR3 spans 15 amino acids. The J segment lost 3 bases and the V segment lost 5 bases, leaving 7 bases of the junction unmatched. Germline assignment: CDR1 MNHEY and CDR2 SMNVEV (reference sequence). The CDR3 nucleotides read TGTGCCAGCAGTCCACGGACAGGCGCCAATCAGCCCCAGCATTTT. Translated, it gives CASSPRTGANQPQHF.

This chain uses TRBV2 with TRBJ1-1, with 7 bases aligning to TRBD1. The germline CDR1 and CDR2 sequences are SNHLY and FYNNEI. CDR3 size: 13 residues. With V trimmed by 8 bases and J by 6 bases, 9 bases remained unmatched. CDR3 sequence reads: CASRGQTGAEAFF. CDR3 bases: TGTGCCAGCCGGGGACAGACTGGGGCTGAAGCTTTCTTT.

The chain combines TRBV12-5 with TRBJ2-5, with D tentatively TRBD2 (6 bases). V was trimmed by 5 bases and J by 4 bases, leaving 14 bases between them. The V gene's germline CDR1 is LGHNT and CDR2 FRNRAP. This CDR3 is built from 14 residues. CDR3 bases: TGTGCTAGTGGTGACGGGAGTGGGGGAGAGACCCAGTACTTC. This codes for CASGDGSGGETQYF.

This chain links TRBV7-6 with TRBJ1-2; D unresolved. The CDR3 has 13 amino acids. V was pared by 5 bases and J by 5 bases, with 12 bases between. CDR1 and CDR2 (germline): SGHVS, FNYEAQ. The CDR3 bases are TGTGCCAGCAGCCCCGGACGTTGGTATGGCTACACCTTC. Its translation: CASSPGRWYGYTF.

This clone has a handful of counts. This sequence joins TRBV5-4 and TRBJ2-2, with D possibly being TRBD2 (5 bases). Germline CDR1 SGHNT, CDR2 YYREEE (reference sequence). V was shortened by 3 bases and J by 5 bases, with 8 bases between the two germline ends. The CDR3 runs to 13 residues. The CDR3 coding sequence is TGTGCCAGCAGCTCGCGGGCTACCGGGGAGCTGTTTTTT. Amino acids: CASSSRATGELFF. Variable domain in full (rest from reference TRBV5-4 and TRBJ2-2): ETGVTQSPTHLIKTRGQQVTLRCSSQSGHNTVSWYQQALGQGPQFIFQYYREEENGRGNFPPRFSGLQFPNYSSELNVNALELDDSALYLCASSSRATGELFFGEGSRLTVL.

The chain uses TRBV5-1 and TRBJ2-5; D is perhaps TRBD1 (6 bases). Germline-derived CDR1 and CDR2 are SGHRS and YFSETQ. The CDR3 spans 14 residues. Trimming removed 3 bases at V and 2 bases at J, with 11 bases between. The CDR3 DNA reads TGCGCCAGCAGCTCCACTAGGGGGCAAGAGACCCAGTACTTC. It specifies CASSSTRGQETQYF. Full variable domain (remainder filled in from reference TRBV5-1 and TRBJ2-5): KAGVTQTPRYLIKTRGQQVTLSCSPISGHRSVSWYQQTPGQGLQFLFEYFSETQRNKGNFPGRFSGRQFSNSRSEMNVSTLELGDSALYLCASSSTRGQETQYFGPGTRLLVL.

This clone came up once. The CDR3 coding sequence is TGTGCCAGCGGCCCGGGACTAGCGGCTAGCACAGATACGCAGTATTTT. It specifies CASGPGLAASTDTQYF. The gene calls are TRBV9 and TRBJ2-3; TRBD2 matches 11 bases. Unmatched junction bases numbered 7, after V lost 7 bases and J lost 0 bases. The CDR3 consists of 16 residues. Germline loops: CDR1 SGDLS, CDR2 YYNGEE.

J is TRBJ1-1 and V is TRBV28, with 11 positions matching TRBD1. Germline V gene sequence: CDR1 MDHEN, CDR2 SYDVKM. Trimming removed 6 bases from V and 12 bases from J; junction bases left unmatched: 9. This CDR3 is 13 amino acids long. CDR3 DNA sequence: TGTGCCAGCAGCTCCCGGGACAGGGGGATTTCTTTCTTT. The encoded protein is CASSSRDRGISFF.

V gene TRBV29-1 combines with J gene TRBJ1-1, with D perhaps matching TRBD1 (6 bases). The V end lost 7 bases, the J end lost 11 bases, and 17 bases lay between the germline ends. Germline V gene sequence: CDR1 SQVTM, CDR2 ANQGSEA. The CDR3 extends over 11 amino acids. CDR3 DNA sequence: TGCAGCGGATTACAGGGTTGGTTGGCTTTCTTT. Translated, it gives CSGLQGWLAFF.

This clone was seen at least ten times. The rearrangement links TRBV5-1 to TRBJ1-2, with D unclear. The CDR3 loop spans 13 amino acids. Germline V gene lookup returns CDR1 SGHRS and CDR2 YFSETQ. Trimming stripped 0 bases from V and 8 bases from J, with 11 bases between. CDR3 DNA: TGCGCCAGCAGCTTGGGGCAAAGTAGGGGCTACACCTTC. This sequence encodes CASSLGQSRGYTF. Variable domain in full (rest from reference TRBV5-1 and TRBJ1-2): KAGVTQTPRYLIKTRGQQVTLSCSPISGHRSVSWYQQTPGQGLQFLFEYFSETQRNKGNFPGRFSGRQFSNSRSEMNVSTLELGDSALYLCASSLGQSRGYTFGSGTRLTVV.

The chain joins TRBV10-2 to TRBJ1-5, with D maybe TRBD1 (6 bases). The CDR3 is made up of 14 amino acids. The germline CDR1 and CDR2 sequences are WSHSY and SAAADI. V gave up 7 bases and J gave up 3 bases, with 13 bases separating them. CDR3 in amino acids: CASTTGNLNQPQHF. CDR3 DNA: TGCGCCAGCACGACAGGCAACCTCAATCAGCCCCAGCATTTT.

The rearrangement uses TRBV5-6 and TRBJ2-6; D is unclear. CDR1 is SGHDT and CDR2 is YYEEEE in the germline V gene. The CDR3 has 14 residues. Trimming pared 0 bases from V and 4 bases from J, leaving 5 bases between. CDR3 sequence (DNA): TGTGCCAGCAGCTTGGGAGGAGGGGCCAACGTCCTGACTTTC. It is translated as CASSLGGGANVLTF.

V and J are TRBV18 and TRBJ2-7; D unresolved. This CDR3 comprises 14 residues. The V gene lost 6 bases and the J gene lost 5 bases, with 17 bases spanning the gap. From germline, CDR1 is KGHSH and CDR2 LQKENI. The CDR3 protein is CASSSRRDWDEQYF. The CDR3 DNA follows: TGTGCCAGCTCTTCTAGGCGTGATTGGGACGAGCAGTACTTC.

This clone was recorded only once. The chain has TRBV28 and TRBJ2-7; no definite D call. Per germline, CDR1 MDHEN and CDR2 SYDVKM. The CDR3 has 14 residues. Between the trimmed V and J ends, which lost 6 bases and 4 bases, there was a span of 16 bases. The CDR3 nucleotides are TGTGCCAGCAGGGCTCCGGGTCCACCTTACGAGCAGTACTTC. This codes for CASRAPGPPYEQYF. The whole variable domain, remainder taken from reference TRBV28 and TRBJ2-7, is DVKVTQSSRYLVKRTGEKVFLECVQDMDHENMFWYRQDPGLGLRLIYFSYDVKMKEKGDIPEGYSVSREKKERFSLILESASTNQTSMYLCASRAPGPPYEQYFGPGTRLTVT.

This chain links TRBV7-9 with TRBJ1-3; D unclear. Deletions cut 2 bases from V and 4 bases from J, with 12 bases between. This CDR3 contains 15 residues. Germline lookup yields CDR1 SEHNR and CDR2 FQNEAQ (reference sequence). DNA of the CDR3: TGTGCCAGCAGCTTATGGGGAAGAAGCGGAAACACCATATATTTT. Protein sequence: CASSLWGRSGNTIYF.

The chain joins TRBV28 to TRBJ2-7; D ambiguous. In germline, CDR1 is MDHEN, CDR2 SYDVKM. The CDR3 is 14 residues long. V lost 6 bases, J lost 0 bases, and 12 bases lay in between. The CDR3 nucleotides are TGTGCCAGCAGCAGATTAATGAGCTCCTACGAGCAGTACTTC. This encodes CASSRLMSSYEQYF.

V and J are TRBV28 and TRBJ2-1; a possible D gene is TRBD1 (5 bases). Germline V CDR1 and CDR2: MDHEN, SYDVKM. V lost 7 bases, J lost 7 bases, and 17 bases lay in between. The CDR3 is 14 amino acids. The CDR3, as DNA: TGTGCCAGCAAGGGGCGAAGTTCATGGAATGAGCAGTTCTTC. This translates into CASKGRSSWNEQFF.

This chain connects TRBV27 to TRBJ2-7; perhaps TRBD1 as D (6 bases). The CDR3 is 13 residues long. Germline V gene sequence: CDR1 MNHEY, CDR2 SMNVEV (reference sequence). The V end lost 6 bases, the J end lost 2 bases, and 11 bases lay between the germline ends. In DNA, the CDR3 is TGTGCCAGCAGCTCCGGGACACCCTACGAGCAGTACTTC. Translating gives CASSSGTPYEQYF.